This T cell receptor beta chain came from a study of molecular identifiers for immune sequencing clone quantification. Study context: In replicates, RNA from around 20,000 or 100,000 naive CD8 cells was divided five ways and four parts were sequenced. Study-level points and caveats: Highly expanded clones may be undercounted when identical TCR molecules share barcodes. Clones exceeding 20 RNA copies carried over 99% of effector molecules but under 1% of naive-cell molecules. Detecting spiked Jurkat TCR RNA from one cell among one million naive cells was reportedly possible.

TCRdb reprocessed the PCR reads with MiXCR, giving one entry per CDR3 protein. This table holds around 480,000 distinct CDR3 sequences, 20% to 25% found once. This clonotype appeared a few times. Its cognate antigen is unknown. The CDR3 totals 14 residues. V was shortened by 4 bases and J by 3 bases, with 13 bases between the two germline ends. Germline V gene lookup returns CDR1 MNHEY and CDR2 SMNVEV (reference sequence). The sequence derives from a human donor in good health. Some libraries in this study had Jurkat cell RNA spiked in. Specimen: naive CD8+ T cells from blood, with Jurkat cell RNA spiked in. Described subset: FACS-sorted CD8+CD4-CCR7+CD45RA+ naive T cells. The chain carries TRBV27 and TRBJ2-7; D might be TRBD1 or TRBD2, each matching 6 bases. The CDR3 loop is CASSSWRGDYEQYF. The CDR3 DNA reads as TGTGCCAGCAGTTCCTGGAGGGGGGACTACGAGCAGTACTTC.